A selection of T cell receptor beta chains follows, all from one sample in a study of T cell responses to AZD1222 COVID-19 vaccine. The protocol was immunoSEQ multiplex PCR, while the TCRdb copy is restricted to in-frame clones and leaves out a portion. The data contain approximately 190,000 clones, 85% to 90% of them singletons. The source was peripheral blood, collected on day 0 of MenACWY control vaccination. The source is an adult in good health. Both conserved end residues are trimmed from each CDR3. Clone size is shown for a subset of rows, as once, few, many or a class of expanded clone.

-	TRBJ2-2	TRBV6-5	ASSYSDGPHGELF
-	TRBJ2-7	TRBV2	ASTVGQSYEQY
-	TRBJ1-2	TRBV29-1	SVEETANYGYT
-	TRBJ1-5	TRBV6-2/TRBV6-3	ASSLSFFSNQPQH
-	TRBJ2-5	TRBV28	ASNAFVSGKETQY
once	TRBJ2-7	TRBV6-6	ASSYGQGHEQY
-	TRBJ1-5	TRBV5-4	ASSLDAGNSNQPQH
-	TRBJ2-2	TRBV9	ASSVGDNTGELF
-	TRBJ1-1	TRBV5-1	ASSLETGFTEAF
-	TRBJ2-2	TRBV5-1	ASSGLVDTGELF
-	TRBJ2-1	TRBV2	ASNPSGQGAYNEQF
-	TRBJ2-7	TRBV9	ASSVFWRPGERELYEQY
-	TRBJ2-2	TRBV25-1	ASSARTGTRNTGELF
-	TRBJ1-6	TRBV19	ASSIRQGDNSPLH
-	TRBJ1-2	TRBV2	ASSGRGPNYGYT
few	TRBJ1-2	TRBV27	ASSLAHSDIST
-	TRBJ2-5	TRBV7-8	ASSGARQEVGETQY
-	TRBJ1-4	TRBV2	ASQSGVPNEKLF
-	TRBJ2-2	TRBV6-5	ASSYPLLGTGELF
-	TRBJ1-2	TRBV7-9	ASSSSPQTGDYGYT
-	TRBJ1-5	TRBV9	ASSREGRSEQPQH
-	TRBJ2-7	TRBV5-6	ASSLSPGQYEQY
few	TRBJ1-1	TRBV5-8	ASSFRDRGLYTEAF
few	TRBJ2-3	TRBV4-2	ASSQSGMAAGGQY
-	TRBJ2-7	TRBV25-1	ASSEYTGGGYEQY
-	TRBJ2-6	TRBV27	ASSMLAGVLPSGANVLT
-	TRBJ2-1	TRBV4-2	ASSQGSYNEQF
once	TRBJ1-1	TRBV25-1	ASSVTSGTEAF
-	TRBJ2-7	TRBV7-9	ASSLWTGAGEQY
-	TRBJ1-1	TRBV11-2	ASSSNRGVGEAF
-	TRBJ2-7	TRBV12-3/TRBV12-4	ASRGEAGEQY
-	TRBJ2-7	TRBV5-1	ASRSTLAGGSEQY
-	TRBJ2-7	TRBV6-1	ASSEAGSSYEQY
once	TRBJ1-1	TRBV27	ASSRENRGGTEAF
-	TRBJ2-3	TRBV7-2	ASSLLTGTDTQY
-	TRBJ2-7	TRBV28	ASSSKGFGPYEQY
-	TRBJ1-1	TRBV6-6	ASSLDTEAF
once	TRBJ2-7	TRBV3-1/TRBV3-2	ASSQGLGRQY
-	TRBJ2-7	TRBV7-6	ASSLETGISYEQY